These 17 T cell receptor beta chains originate from one sample sequenced in a study of cytomegalovirus exposure and HLA in healthy donors. The PCR had 60 Vbeta and 13 Jbeta primers. TCRdb's table, derived via immunoSEQ multiplex PCR, lists solely in-frame clones and lacks some. Of about 140,000 clones listed, roughly 75% are singletons. The specimen was PBMCs. The receptors shown here come from a female donor in good health and CMV-seronegative.

The J gene is TRBJ2-1, the V gene TRBV5-6, with D possibly being TRBD2 (5 bases). CDR1 SGHDT and CDR2 YYEEEE come from the germline V gene. The V and J ends lost 2 bases and 6 bases respectively, with 12 bases between them. The CDR3 loop spans 14 amino acids. CDR3 loop: CASSFYGSRNEQFF. The CDR3 DNA reads TGTGCCAGCAGCTTTTATGGGAGTCGCAATGAGCAGTTCTTC.

There are a few counts of this clone. The chain carries TRBV7-9 and TRBJ1-1, with D possibly TRBD1 on 6 matching bases. The CDR3 runs 16 residues. From germline, CDR1 is SEHNR and CDR2 FQNEAQ (reference sequence). V lost 0 bases to trimming and J lost 1 base, with 12 bases between them. The CDR3 sequence is CASSLALTGPNTEAFF. The CDR3 nucleotides read TGTGCCAGCAGCTTAGCGCTTACAGGGCCGAACACTGAAGCTTTCTTT.

The rearrangement links TRBV28 to TRBJ2-7, with a tentative D call TRBD2 (6 bases). CDR1 and CDR2 from the germline V gene are MDHEN and SYDVKM. The CDR3 loop spans 15 amino acids. The ends were cut back, 3 bases at V and 4 bases at J, with 16 bases in the middle. The CDR3 loop reads CASSFGLATGYEQYF. The CDR3 DNA reads as TGTGCCAGCAGTTTTGGTCTAGCGACGGGGTACGAGCAGTACTTC. The whole variable domain, filled in from reference TRBV28 and TRBJ2-7, reads DVKVTQSSRYLVKRTGEKVFLECVQDMDHENMFWYRQDPGLGLRLIYFSYDVKMKEKGDIPEGYSVSREKKERFSLILESASTNQTSMYLCASSFGLATGYEQYFGPGTRLTVT.

The chain links TRBV7-8 to TRBJ1-1; D ambiguous. This CDR3 contains 14 residues. V lost 5 bases, J lost 0 bases, and 10 bases lay in between. Germline-derived CDR1 and CDR2 are SGHVS and FQNEAQ. CDR3 sequence: CASSREGLNTEAFF. Here the CDR3 DNA reads TGTGCCAGCAGCCGCGAGGGATTGAACACTGAAGCTTTCTTT.

This chain joins TRBV5-4 and TRBJ2-3, with 8 bases that match TRBD2. Germline CDR1 reads SGHNT; CDR2 reads YYREEE (reference sequence). The CDR3 loop spans 15 amino acids. Trimming removed 5 bases from V and 0 bases from J; junction bases left unmatched: 5. The CDR3 coding sequence is TGTGCCAGCAGGGACCAGCGGGGGAGCACAGATACGCAGTATTTT. Its protein product is CASRDQRGSTDTQYF.

This clone was detected once. The J gene is TRBJ2-7, the V gene TRBV28; TRBD1 matches 7 bases. Germline assignment: CDR1 MDHEN and CDR2 SYDVKM. Trimming at V came to 5 bases and at J to 8 bases, leaving 12 bases not matched to a gene. CDR3 length: 14 residues. The CDR3 nucleotides read TGTGCCAGCAGTAAAGCCGGGACAGATAATAAGCAGTACTTC. Protein product: CASSKAGTDNKQYF.

This clone was seen a single time. A read error may produce the germline difference seen at one junction end. The V and J genes are TRBV7-9 and TRBJ1-6; TRBD1 matches 9 bases. The germline V gene encodes CDR1 SEHNR and CDR2 FQNEAQ (reference sequence). There are 18 residues in the CDR3. CDR3 in amino acids: CSSSFPPGQGSRDSPLHF. CDR3 nucleotides: TGTTCCAGCAGCTTCCCACCGGGACAGGGTAGTAGAGATTCACCCCTCCACTTT.

The chain is built from TRBV7-9 and TRBJ2-2, with TRBD1 as a possible D gene (6 bases). The CDR3 has 14 residues. V lost 7 bases, J lost 0 bases, and 9 bases lay in between. Per germline, CDR1 SEHNR and CDR2 FQNEAQ (reference sequence). CDR3 loop: CASTQGTNTGELFF. In DNA, the CDR3 is TGTGCCAGCACTCAGGGGACGAACACCGGGGAGCTGTTTTTT.

The rearrangement uses TRBV5-4 and TRBJ1-2, with D perhaps matching TRBD1 (6 bases). CDR3 length equals 13 residues. CDR1 SGHNT and CDR2 YYREEE come from the germline V gene (reference sequence). V was pared by 3 bases and J by 8 bases, with 14 bases between. In DNA, the CDR3 is TGTGCCAGCAGCTACTTGGGGGCCGGGGGCTACACCTTC. Translation gives CASSYLGAGGYTF.

This clone turned up a few times. This sequence joins TRBV29-1 and TRBJ2-7; 11 nucleotides align to TRBD1. CDR3 length: 13 residues. Germline V gene sequence: CDR1 SQVTM, CDR2 ANQGSEA. Trimming took 5 bases from V and 4 from J; bases not matched to a gene: 4. CDR3 sequence: CSVWTGGTYEQYF. The CDR3 region has the DNA TGCAGCGTTTGGACAGGGGGCACATACGAGCAGTACTTC.

This clone is a singleton in its sample. The genes are TRBV13 and TRBJ1-2; 7 bases fit TRBD1. Germline V CDR1 and CDR2: PRHDT, FYEKMQ (reference sequence). V lost 2 bases and J lost 3; bases outside the gene matches: 6. CDR3 length: 15 amino acids. The CDR3 loop is CASSLPPTGDYGYTF. As DNA, the CDR3 is TGTGCCAGCAGCTTACCCCCCACAGGGGACTATGGCTACACCTTC.

This clone has ten or more counts. The chain couples TRBV28 to TRBJ1-5; 7 bases are shared with TRBD1. Germline CDR1 reads MDHEN; CDR2 reads SYDVKM. V lost 4 bases and J lost 2; bases outside the gene matches: 8. The CDR3 has 16 residues. CDR3 sequence reads: CASSSQTGFGNQPQHF. The CDR3 DNA reads as TGTGCCAGCAGTTCCCAGACAGGGTTTGGCAATCAGCCCCAGCATTTT.

This rearrangement joins TRBV28 to TRBJ2-1; 9 nucleotides align to TRBD1. Germline loops: CDR1 MDHEN, CDR2 SYDVKM. The CDR3 covers 16 residues. V shed 6 bases, J shed 3 bases, and the junction held 9 bases outside the gene matches. The CDR3 sequence is CASSTDRGIGYNEQFF. The CDR3 region has the DNA TGTGCCAGCAGCACCGACAGGGGGATAGGCTACAATGAGCAGTTCTTC.

The CDR3 protein is CASSAGQGNEQFF. The CDR3 DNA is TGTGCCAGCAGCGCGGGACAGGGCAATGAGCAGTTCTTC. The V gene is TRBV11-2, the J gene TRBJ2-1, with 9 positions matching TRBD1. The length of the CDR3 is 13 residues. V lost 5 bases and J lost 6; bases outside the gene matches: 2. Germline V gene data show CDR1 as SGHAT and CDR2 as FQNNGV. The full variable domain, with the rest looked up from reference TRBV11-2 and TRBJ2-1, is EAGVAQSPRYKIIEKRQSVAFWCNPISGHATLYWYQQILGQGPKLLIQFQNNGVVDDSQLPKDRFSAERLKGVDSTLKIQPAKLEDSAVYLCASSAGQGNEQFFGPGTRLTVL.

V is TRBV11-2 and J is TRBJ2-5, with D possibly TRBD2 on 7 matching bases. Germline V gene sequence: CDR1 SGHAT, CDR2 FQNNGV. CDR3 length: 16 residues. Trimming shortened V by 5 bases and J by 4 bases, and 20 bases separated the two germline ends. The CDR3 bases are TGTGCCAGCAGCCCGAGGCCTGGGGGCGGGGGAGAGACCCAGTACTTC. It is translated as CASSPRPGGGGETQYF.

The V call is TRBV7-2, the J call TRBJ1-2; weak D call: TRBD1 (6 bases). The CDR3 extends over 15 amino acids. Between the trimmed V and J ends, which lost 1 base and 8 bases, there was a span of 17 bases. Germline lookup yields CDR1 SGHTA and CDR2 FQGNSA. CDR3 coding DNA: TGTGCCAGCAGCTTAGAGAGCAGGGGATTGGGGGGCTACACCTTC. Translation gives CASSLESRGLGGYTF.

This clone appeared once. The gene calls are TRBV19 and TRBJ1-3; D is uncertain. Germline assignment: CDR1 LNHDA and CDR2 SQIVND (reference sequence). The V end lost 6 bases, the J end lost 0 bases, and 6 bases lay between the germline ends. The CDR3 is 13 residues long. The chain's CDR3 is CASRQHSGNTIYF. The CDR3 DNA reads as TGTGCCAGTAGACAGCACTCTGGAAACACCATATATTTT. Based on the CDR3 plus reference TRBV19 and TRBJ1-3, the full variable domain is DGGITQSPKYLFRKEGQNVTLSCEQNLNHDAMYWYRQDPGQGLRLIYYSQIVNDFQKGDIAEGYSVSREKKESFPLTVTSAQKNPTAFYLCASRQHSGNTIYFGEGSWLTVV.